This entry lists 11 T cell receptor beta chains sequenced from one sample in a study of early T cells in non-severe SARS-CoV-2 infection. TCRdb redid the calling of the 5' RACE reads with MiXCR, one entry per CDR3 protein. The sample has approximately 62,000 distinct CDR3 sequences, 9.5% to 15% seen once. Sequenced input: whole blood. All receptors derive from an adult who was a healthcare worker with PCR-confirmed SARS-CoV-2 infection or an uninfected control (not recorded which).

The chain's CDR3 is CASRGTGGSQPQHF. DNA of the CDR3: TGCGCCAGCAGGGGAACAGGGGGAAGTCAGCCCCAGCATTTT. The chain uses TRBV10-2 and TRBJ1-5, with 8 nucleotides matching TRBD1. Trimming at V came to 6 bases and at J to 6 bases, leaving 7 bases not matched to a gene. The CDR3 covers 14 residues. CDR1 WSHSY and CDR2 SAAADI come from the germline V gene.

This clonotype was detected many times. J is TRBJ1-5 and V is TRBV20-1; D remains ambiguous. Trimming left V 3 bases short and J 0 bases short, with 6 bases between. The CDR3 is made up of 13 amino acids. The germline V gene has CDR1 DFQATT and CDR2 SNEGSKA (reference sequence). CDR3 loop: CSASGDSNQPQHF. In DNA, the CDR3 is TGCAGTGCTAGCGGGGATAGCAATCAGCCCCAGCATTTT.

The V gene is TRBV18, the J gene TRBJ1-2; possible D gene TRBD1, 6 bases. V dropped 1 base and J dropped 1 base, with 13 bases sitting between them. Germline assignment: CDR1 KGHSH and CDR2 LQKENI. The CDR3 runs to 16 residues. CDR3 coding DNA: TGTGCCAGCTCACCACAGCGGGGGGCCCTTAACTATGGCTACACCTTC. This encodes CASSPQRGALNYGYTF.

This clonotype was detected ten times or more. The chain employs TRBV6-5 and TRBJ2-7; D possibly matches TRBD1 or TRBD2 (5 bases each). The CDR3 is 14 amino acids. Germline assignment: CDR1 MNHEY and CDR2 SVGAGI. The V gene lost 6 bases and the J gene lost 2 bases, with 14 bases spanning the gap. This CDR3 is CASRMGRVTYEQYF. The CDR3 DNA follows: TGTGCCAGCAGGATGGGACGGGTCACCTACGAGCAGTACTTC.

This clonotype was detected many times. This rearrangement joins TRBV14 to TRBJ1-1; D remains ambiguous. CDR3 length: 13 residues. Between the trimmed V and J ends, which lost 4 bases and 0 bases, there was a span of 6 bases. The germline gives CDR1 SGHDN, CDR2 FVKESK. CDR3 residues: CASSPDMNTEAFF. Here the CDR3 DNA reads TGTGCCAGCAGCCCAGATATGAACACTGAAGCTTTCTTT.

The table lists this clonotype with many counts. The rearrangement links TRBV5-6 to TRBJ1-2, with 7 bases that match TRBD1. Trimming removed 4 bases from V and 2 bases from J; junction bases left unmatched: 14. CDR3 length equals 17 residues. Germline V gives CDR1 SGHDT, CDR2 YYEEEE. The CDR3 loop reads CASSHKTGYRANYGYTF. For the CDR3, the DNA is TGTGCCAGCAGCCATAAGACAGGGTACCGGGCCAACTATGGCTACACCTTC.

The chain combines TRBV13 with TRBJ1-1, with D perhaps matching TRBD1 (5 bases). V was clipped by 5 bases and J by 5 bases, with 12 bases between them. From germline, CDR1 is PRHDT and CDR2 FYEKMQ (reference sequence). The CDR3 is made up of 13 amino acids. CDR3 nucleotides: TGTGCCAGCAGCGCAGGGAGTGGGACTGAAGCTTTCTTT. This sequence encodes CASSAGSGTEAFF.

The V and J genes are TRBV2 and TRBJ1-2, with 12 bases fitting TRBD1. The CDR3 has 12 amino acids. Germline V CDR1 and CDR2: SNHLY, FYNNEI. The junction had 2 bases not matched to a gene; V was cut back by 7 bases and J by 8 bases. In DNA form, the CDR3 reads TGTGCCAGCACCGGGACAGGGGGCGGCTACACCTTC. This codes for CASTGTGGGYTF.

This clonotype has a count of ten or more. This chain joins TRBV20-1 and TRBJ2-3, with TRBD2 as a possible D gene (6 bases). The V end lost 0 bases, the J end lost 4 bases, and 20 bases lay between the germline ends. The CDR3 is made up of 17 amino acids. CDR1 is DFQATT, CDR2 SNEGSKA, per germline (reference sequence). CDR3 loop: CSAREVTSMRVADTQYF. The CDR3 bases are TGCAGTGCTAGAGAAGTAACTAGCATGAGGGTCGCAGATACGCAGTATTTT.

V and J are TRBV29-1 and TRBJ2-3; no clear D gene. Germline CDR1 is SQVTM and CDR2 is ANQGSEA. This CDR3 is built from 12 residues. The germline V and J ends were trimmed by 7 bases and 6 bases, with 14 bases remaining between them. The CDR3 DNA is TGCAGCGGATCTACCAGGTCTGATACGCAGTATTTT. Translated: CSGSTRSDTQYF.

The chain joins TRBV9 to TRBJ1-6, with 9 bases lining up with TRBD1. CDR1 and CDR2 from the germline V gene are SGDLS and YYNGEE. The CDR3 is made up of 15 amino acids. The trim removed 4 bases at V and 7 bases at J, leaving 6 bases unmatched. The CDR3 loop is CASSPGQGKNSPLHF. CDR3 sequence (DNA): TGTGCCAGCAGCCCCGGACAGGGGAAAAATTCACCCCTCCACTTT.